This TCR beta chain came from a study of cytotoxic CD8 clonotypes in ibrutinib-treated CLL. V shed 3 bases, J shed 5 bases, and the junction held 9 bases outside the gene matches. The CDR3 contains 16 residues. CDR1 and CDR2 (germline): KGHSH, LQKENI. This table comes from immunoSEQ multiplex PCR, and its TCRdb copy is limited to in-frame clones, with some not included. The sample records 150,000 to 250,000 clones, around three quarters being singletons. The sequence derives from a human donor with chronic lymphocytic leukemia. This sample comprised PBMCs, obtained after 24 months of ibrutinib treatment. The chain has TRBV18 and TRBJ2-7; 11 nucleotides align to TRBD2. The chain's CDR3 is CASSPIASGRLNEQYF. In nucleotides, the CDR3 is TGTGCCAGCTCACCCATCGCTAGCGGGAGGCTAAACGAGCAGTACTTC.